The entry below gives a single T cell receptor (beta chain) sequence along with its context. These data belong to a study of T cell responses to AZD1222 COVID-19 vaccine. As for the study in general: Second-dose timings of about 4 or about 12 weeks were pooled.

TCRdb's table, derived via immunoSEQ multiplex PCR, lists solely in-frame clones and lacks some. Counted here are 100,000 to 150,000 clones, 90% occurring once; the ten biggest clones make up 6% to 9%. The CDR3 consists of 17 residues. CDR1 and CDR2 from the germline V gene are SGHVS and FQNEAQ. V was trimmed by 0 bases and J by 2 bases, leaving 11 bases between them. The TCR sequence derives from an adult in good health. The sample was peripheral blood, taken on day 0 of AZD1222 vaccination. V is TRBV7-8 and J is TRBJ1-6; unclear D gene. The CDR3 loop reads CASSLALRLTYNSPLHF. The DNA for the CDR3 is TGTGCCAGCAGCTTAGCCTTAAGACTAACCTATAATTCACCCCTCCACTTT.